A selection of T cell receptor beta chains follows, all from one sample in a study of shared clonotypes between healthy human individuals. Using immunoSEQ multiplex PCR, the repertoire was profiled, and TCRdb retains in-frame clones only, with some absent. The table records 1,500,000 or so clones, over 95% of them present only once. Sequencing was carried out using naive CD4+ T cells sorted from blood. These receptors all come from a man aged 30-40 years in good health. The CDR3 runs from the conserved cysteine through the conserved F or W. A D gene is named only where the DNA matches it firmly. Size values are once, few and many counts, or a class for expanded clones, and some rows have none.

cdr3_aa: CAIRTSGIDEQFF
cdr3_nt: TGTGCCATTCGGACTAGCGGGATTGATGAGCAGTTCTTC
d_call: TRBD2
clone_size: NA
j_call: TRBJ2-1
v_call: TRBV10-3

cdr3_aa: CASSAGTERGTEAFF
cdr3_nt: TGTGCCAGCAGCGCTGGGACAGAACGTGGCACTGAAGCTTTCTTT
d_call: TRBD1
clone_size: NA
j_call: TRBJ1-1
v_call: TRBV5-5

cdr3_aa: CATSRGGGTDTQYF
cdr3_nt: TGTGCCACCAGCAGAGGAGGGGGCACAGATACGCAGTATTTT
d_call: NA
clone_size: NA
j_call: TRBJ2-3
v_call: TRBV15

cdr3_aa: CASSFSPRTAWAGYTF
cdr3_nt: TGTGCCAGCAGCTTTAGCCCCAGGACAGCCTGGGCGGGCTACACCTTC
d_call: NA
clone_size: NA
j_call: TRBJ1-2
v_call: TRBV5-6

cdr3_aa: CASSLAPQGPSTMQYF
cdr3_nt: TGTGCCAGCAGCTTAGCTCCACAGGGCCCCTCTACGATGCAGTACTTC
d_call: NA
clone_size: NA
j_call: TRBJ2-7
v_call: TRBV11-2

cdr3_aa: CASSINLNSYRQYF
cdr3_nt: TGTGCCAGTAGTATCAATCTAAACAGCTACCGGCAGTACTTC
d_call: NA
clone_size: once
j_call: TRBJ2-7
v_call: TRBV19

cdr3_aa: CAWSVLGSGELFF
cdr3_nt: TGTGCCTGGAGTGTATTGGGGTCCGGGGAGCTGTTTTTT
d_call: NA
clone_size: NA
j_call: TRBJ2-2
v_call: TRBV30

cdr3_aa: CASSYSGSANTEAFF
cdr3_nt: TGTGCCAGCAGTTACTCCGGTTCCGCGAACACTGAAGCTTTCTTT
d_call: NA
clone_size: once
j_call: TRBJ1-1
v_call: TRBV6-6

cdr3_aa: CASSLGSGKQFF
cdr3_nt: TGTGCCAGCAGCTTAGGAAGCGGGAAGCAGTTCTTC
d_call: TRBD2
clone_size: NA
j_call: TRBJ2-1
v_call: TRBV7-2

cdr3_aa: CASSLGGVTNVLTF
cdr3_nt: TGTGCCAGCAGCTTAGGCGGGGTAACCAACGTCCTGACTTTC
d_call: NA
clone_size: NA
j_call: TRBJ2-6
v_call: TRBV7-8

cdr3_aa: CASSSTGNAFF
cdr3_nt: TGTGCCAGCAGTTCGACAGGGAACGCTTTCTTT
d_call: TRBD1
clone_size: NA
j_call: TRBJ1-1
v_call: TRBV28

cdr3_aa: CSVAQGTSGNGELFF
cdr3_nt: TGCAGCGTAGCTCAGGGGACTAGCGGGAACGGGGAGCTGTTTTTT
d_call: TRBD2
clone_size: NA
j_call: TRBJ2-2
v_call: TRBV29-1

cdr3_aa: CASSPNGPRVEQYF
cdr3_nt: TGCGCCAGCAGCCCGAACGGACCACGGGTCGAGCAGTACTTC
d_call: NA
clone_size: NA
j_call: TRBJ2-7
v_call: TRBV4-1

cdr3_aa: CASSRLTGYEQYF
cdr3_nt: TGTGCCAGCAGCCGCCTTACCGGCTACGAGCAGTACTTC
d_call: NA
clone_size: NA
j_call: TRBJ2-7
v_call: TRBV27

cdr3_aa: CASSLMGQLNEQFF
cdr3_nt: TGTGCCAGCAGCCTGATGGGACAACTCAATGAGCAGTTCTTC
d_call: NA
clone_size: NA
j_call: TRBJ2-1
v_call: TRBV14

cdr3_aa: CASRQTGKETQYF
cdr3_nt: TGCGCCAGCAGACAAACAGGAAAAGAGACCCAGTACTTC
d_call: NA
clone_size: NA
j_call: TRBJ2-5
v_call: TRBV4-1

cdr3_aa: CSVTEGGNQPQHF
cdr3_nt: TGCAGCGTTACAGAAGGAGGCAATCAGCCCCAGCATTTT
d_call: NA
clone_size: NA
j_call: TRBJ1-5
v_call: TRBV29-1

cdr3_aa: CASSPTSSLGNEKLFF
cdr3_nt: TGTGCCAGCAGCCCTACATCAAGCCTAGGGAATGAAAAACTGTTTTTT
d_call: NA
clone_size: NA
j_call: TRBJ1-4
v_call: TRBV5-6

cdr3_aa: CASPPGGRGDNEQFF
cdr3_nt: TGTGCCAGCCCCCCCGGGGGCAGGGGAGACAATGAGCAGTTCTTC
d_call: NA
clone_size: NA
j_call: TRBJ2-1
v_call: TRBV7-8

cdr3_aa: CASSEDRVSYEQYF
cdr3_nt: TGTGCCAGCAGTGAGGACAGGGTAAGCTACGAGCAGTACTTC
d_call: TRBD1
clone_size: NA
j_call: TRBJ2-7
v_call: TRBV6-1

cdr3_aa: CASSPPGTGGGQPQHF
cdr3_nt: TGTGCCAGCTCACCACCGGGGACAGGGGGAGGTCAGCCCCAGCATTTT
d_call: TRBD1
clone_size: NA
j_call: TRBJ1-5
v_call: TRBV18

cdr3_aa: CASRIQGGEQYF
cdr3_nt: TGTGCCAGCAGGATCCAGGGCGGAGAGCAGTACTTC
d_call: NA
clone_size: NA
j_call: TRBJ2-7
v_call: TRBV11-2

cdr3_aa: CASSPGGSGTSKQFF
cdr3_nt: TGTGCCAGCAGCCCCGGTGGGAGCGGGACGTCCAAGCAGTTCTTC
d_call: TRBD2
clone_size: NA
j_call: TRBJ2-1
v_call: TRBV28

cdr3_aa: CASSLTRTPNTEAFF
cdr3_nt: TGCGCCAGCAGCTTGACTCGGACACCGAACACTGAAGCTTTCTTT
d_call: NA
clone_size: NA
j_call: TRBJ1-1
v_call: TRBV5-1

cdr3_aa: CASSTLPGQGARGEQFF
cdr3_nt: TGTGCCAGCAGTACCCTCCCGGGACAGGGGGCAAGGGGTGAGCAGTTCTTC
d_call: TRBD1
clone_size: once
j_call: TRBJ2-1
v_call: TRBV27

cdr3_aa: CASSNRQGNTGELFF
cdr3_nt: TGTGCCAGCAGTAATCGACAGGGGAACACCGGGGAGCTGTTTTTT
d_call: TRBD1
clone_size: NA
j_call: TRBJ2-2
v_call: TRBV6-1

cdr3_aa: CASSATRTEYGYTF
cdr3_nt: TGTGCCAGCAGTGCTACAAGGACCGAATATGGCTACACCTTC
d_call: NA
clone_size: NA
j_call: TRBJ1-2
v_call: TRBV6-1

cdr3_aa: CASSIVKAGNEQFF
cdr3_nt: TGTGCCAGTAGTATAGTAAAGGCCGGCAATGAGCAGTTCTTC
d_call: NA
clone_size: once
j_call: TRBJ2-1
v_call: TRBV19

cdr3_aa: CASWTRGNTRRYGYTF
cdr3_nt: TGTGCCAGCTGGACACGCGGGAACACCCGACGCTATGGCTACACCTTC
d_call: NA
clone_size: NA
j_call: TRBJ1-2
v_call: TRBV28

cdr3_aa: CASSKQANEQFF
cdr3_nt: TGCGCCAGCAGCAAACAGGCAAATGAGCAGTTCTTC
d_call: NA
clone_size: once
j_call: TRBJ2-1
v_call: TRBV4-3

cdr3_aa: CATSRGGARRASGANVLTF
cdr3_nt: TGTGCCACCAGCAGAGGGGGTGCGCGGAGGGCATCAGGGGCCAACGTCCTGACTTTC
d_call: NA
clone_size: NA
j_call: TRBJ2-6
v_call: TRBV15

cdr3_aa: CASSLKGKGAGELFF
cdr3_nt: TGTGCCAGCAGCTTAAAGGGGAAGGGGGCCGGGGAGCTGTTTTTT
d_call: NA
clone_size: once
j_call: TRBJ2-2
v_call: TRBV7-6

cdr3_aa: CASSLEPGQGVNEQFF
cdr3_nt: TGTGCCAGCAGCTTAGAACCGGGACAGGGGGTTAATGAGCAGTTCTTC
d_call: TRBD1
clone_size: NA
j_call: TRBJ2-1
v_call: TRBV11-3

cdr3_aa: CATSRDRKGANYGYTF
cdr3_nt: TGTGCCACCAGCAGAGATCGGAAAGGAGCTAACTATGGCTACACCTTC
d_call: NA
clone_size: NA
j_call: TRBJ1-2
v_call: TRBV15

cdr3_aa: CASSDSGVTNEKLFF
cdr3_nt: TGTGCCAGCAGTGATAGCGGGGTTACTAATGAAAAACTGTTTTTT
d_call: NA
clone_size: NA
j_call: TRBJ1-4
v_call: TRBV25-1

cdr3_aa: CASSPVVGYGYTF
cdr3_nt: TGTGCCAGCAGTCCAGTCGTCGGCTATGGCTACACCTTC
d_call: NA
clone_size: NA
j_call: TRBJ1-2
v_call: TRBV14

cdr3_aa: CASSLGQPYGYTF
cdr3_nt: TGTGCCAGCAGTTTGGGTCAGCCGTATGGCTACACCTTC
d_call: NA
clone_size: NA
j_call: TRBJ1-2
v_call: TRBV28

cdr3_aa: CASSLTSGRSSYNEQFF
cdr3_nt: TGTGCCAGCAGCCTAACTAGCGGGAGGAGCTCCTACAATGAGCAGTTCTTC
d_call: TRBD2
clone_size: NA
j_call: TRBJ2-1
v_call: TRBV7-9

cdr3_aa: CASSSGLAGAQADTQYF
cdr3_nt: TGTGCCAGCAGTTCTGGGCTAGCGGGAGCCCAGGCAGATACGCAGTATTTT
d_call: TRBD2
clone_size: NA
j_call: TRBJ2-3
v_call: TRBV28

cdr3_aa: CASSYNRVGSGNTIYF
cdr3_nt: TGTGCCAGCAGCTACAACAGGGTCGGCTCTGGAAACACCATATATTTT
d_call: NA
clone_size: NA
j_call: TRBJ1-3
v_call: TRBV7-9

cdr3_aa: CASSLEAGRNQPQHF
cdr3_nt: TGCGCCAGCAGCTTGGAGGCAGGACGCAATCAGCCCCAGCATTTT
d_call: NA
clone_size: NA
j_call: TRBJ1-5
v_call: TRBV5-1

cdr3_aa: CASSQDIPSGRPQFF
cdr3_nt: TGCGCCAGCAGCCAAGATATCCCTAGCGGGAGGCCTCAGTTCTTC
d_call: TRBD2
clone_size: NA
j_call: TRBJ2-1
v_call: TRBV4-3

cdr3_aa: CASSHSSPQGKNTEAFF
cdr3_nt: TGTGCCAGCTCACACTCCTCGCCCCAGGGGAAGAACACTGAAGCTTTCTTT
d_call: NA
clone_size: NA
j_call: TRBJ1-1
v_call: TRBV18

cdr3_aa: CASSPVYDTQYF
cdr3_nt: TGTGCCAGCAGCCCAGTTTATGATACGCAGTATTTT
d_call: NA
clone_size: NA
j_call: TRBJ2-3
v_call: TRBV28

cdr3_aa: CASSLAFRRQETQYF
cdr3_nt: TGCGCCAGCAGCTTGGCCTTCCGTAGGCAAGAGACCCAGTACTTC
d_call: NA
clone_size: NA
j_call: TRBJ2-5
v_call: TRBV5-1

cdr3_aa: CASSLDPVISTEAFF
cdr3_nt: TGTGCCAGCAGCTTAGACCCAGTTATAAGCACTGAAGCTTTCTTT
d_call: NA
clone_size: NA
j_call: TRBJ1-1
v_call: TRBV7-9

cdr3_aa: CASSLLSNTEAFF
cdr3_nt: TGTGCCAGCAGTTTACTTTCGAACACTGAAGCTTTCTTT
d_call: NA
clone_size: NA
j_call: TRBJ1-1
v_call: TRBV28

cdr3_aa: CASSPRGRDTQYF
cdr3_nt: TGTGCCAGCAGTCCGCGCGGGAGGGATACGCAGTATTTT
d_call: TRBD2
clone_size: NA
j_call: TRBJ2-3
v_call: TRBV28

cdr3_aa: CATRSGYSTDTQYF
cdr3_nt: TGTGCCACAAGGAGCGGTTACAGCACAGATACGCAGTATTTT
d_call: NA
clone_size: NA
j_call: TRBJ2-3
v_call: TRBV6-5